This passage covers 24 T cell receptor beta chains from one sample sequenced in a study of tumor T cells in aggressive B-cell lymphoma. TCRdb's table, derived via immunoSEQ multiplex PCR, lists solely in-frame clones and lacks some. This table holds just under 10,000 clones, 65% to 90% found once. The specimen sequenced was tumor tissue. The origin of the receptors is an adult with diffuse large B cell lymphoma.

The J gene is TRBJ2-3, the V gene TRBV11-2; 11 bases line up with TRBD1. CDR3 size: 13 residues. After removal of 8 bases from V and 7 bases from J, the junction contained 5 bases not matched to a gene. Per the germline V gene, CDR1 is SGHAT and CDR2 is FQNNGV. CDR3 region: CASRGQGANTQYF. CDR3 DNA: TGTGCCAGCCGCGGACAGGGGGCAAATACGCAGTATTTT.

Turning to this clone: This specimen includes other DNA sequences encoding the same CDR3. CDR3 residues: CAISESEGGEQFF. CDR3 in DNA: TGTGCCATCAGTGAGTCGGAAGGGGGTGAGCAGTTCTTC. The genes are TRBV10-3 and TRBJ2-1, with D possibly being TRBD1 (6 bases). The CDR3 loop spans 13 amino acids. CDR1 ENHRY and CDR2 SYGVKD come from the germline V gene. V gave up 0 bases and J gave up 9 bases, with 9 bases separating them.

CDR3 DNA: TGTGCCAGCGGGACAGGGATTGTCTACGAGCAGTACTTC. Its translation: CASGTGIVYEQYF. The rearrangement joins TRBV6-5 to TRBJ2-7; 9 positions agree with TRBD1. The CDR3 consists of 13 residues. Germline CDR1 is MNHEY and CDR2 is SVGAGI. J lost 3 bases, V lost 8 bases, and 5 bases had no gene match.

The rearrangement joins TRBV29-1 to TRBJ2-1, with 16 bases aligning to TRBD2. With 7 bases clipped from V and 9 bases from J, the junction kept 9 bases outside the gene matches. This CDR3 has 15 residues. Per germline, CDR1 SQVTM and CDR2 ANQGSEA. The DNA of the CDR3 is TGCAGCGGCGGGACTAGCGGGAGGGGGCGGGCTGAGCAGTTCTTC. Translation: CSGGTSGRGRAEQFF.

The chain carries TRBV30 and TRBJ2-7; TRBD1 is a possible D gene (6 bases). CDR3 length: 13 amino acids. Germline-derived CDR1 and CDR2 are GTSNPN and SVGIG (reference sequence). The V end was cut by 2 bases, the J end by 4 bases, with 12 bases between. CDR3: CAWSFNTGYEQYF. CDR3 coding DNA: TGTGCCTGGAGTTTTAACACAGGGTACGAGCAGTACTTC.

The J gene is TRBJ1-5, the V gene TRBV29-1; TRBD1 matches at 9 bases. The V segment lost 4 bases and the J segment 4 bases; nucleotides outside the gene matches: 2. The CDR3 has 13 residues. CDR1 and CDR2 from the germline V gene are SQVTM and ANQGSEA. DNA for the CDR3: TGCAGCGTTGCGGGACAGGGAAATCAGCCCCAGCATTTT. As protein: CSVAGQGNQPQHF.

This chain links TRBV30 with TRBJ2-5; 9 nucleotides line up with TRBD2. CDR1 GTSNPN and CDR2 SVGIG come from the germline V gene (reference sequence). This CDR3 is built from 16 residues. V lost 3 bases to trimming and J lost 3 bases; unmatched junction nucleotides: 11. The CDR3 region has the DNA TGTGCCTGGAGCCCATTGACTAGCGGCCTCAAAGAGACCCAGTACTTC. Protein product: CAWSPLTSGLKETQYF.

V is TRBV30 and J is TRBJ2-1; 7 nucleotides agree with TRBD2. Germline CDR1 GTSNPN, CDR2 SVGIG (reference sequence). CDR3 size: 15 residues. The ends lost 0 bases at V and 10 bases at J; junction bases unmatched: 12. CDR3 amino acids: CAWSVRGRARREQFF. DNA for the CDR3: TGTGCCTGGAGTGTACGGGGGAGGGCCCGACGGGAGCAGTTCTTC.

This chain connects TRBV7-3 to TRBJ2-3; D is perhaps TRBD2 (6 bases). The germline CDR1 and CDR2 sequences are SGHTA and FQGTGA. V was cut by 1 base and J by 0 bases, with 17 bases left in between. The CDR3 is 18 amino acids. The CDR3 is CASSLIQGLRGSTDTQYF. In nucleotides, the CDR3 is TGTGCCAGCAGCTTAATTCAAGGGCTCCGGGGGAGCACAGATACGCAGTATTTT.

The chain recombines TRBV19 with TRBJ2-2, with D maybe TRBD1 (6 bases). Per germline, CDR1 LNHDA and CDR2 SQIVND (reference sequence). The length of the CDR3 is 14 residues. V was pared by 4 bases and J by 5 bases, with 11 bases between. The CDR3 nucleotides read TGTGCCAGTAGTACAGGGGATCTTACCGGGGAGCTGTTTTTT. Encoded protein: CASSTGDLTGELFF.

This sequence joins TRBV27 and TRBJ1-2, with TRBD1 as a possible D gene (5 bases). The V end lost 6 bases, the J end lost 2 bases, and 16 bases lay between the germline ends. This CDR3 has 15 residues. The V gene's germline CDR1 is MNHEY and CDR2 SMNVEV (reference sequence). The CDR3, as DNA: TGTGCCAGCAGGCGAAACGGGGGAAGCAACTATGGCTACACCTTC. As protein: CASRRNGGSNYGYTF.

This sequence joins TRBV19 and TRBJ2-5; weak D call: TRBD2 (6 bases). Trimming shortened V by 1 base and J by 4 bases, and 16 bases separated the two germline ends. Germline V gene sequence: CDR1 LNHDA, CDR2 SQIVND (reference sequence). CDR3 length equals 16 residues. CDR3 nucleotides: TGTGCCAGTAGTATAGTCTCGGGGGTTGGGAGAGAGACCCAGTACTTC. The encoded protein is CASSIVSGVGRETQYF. The full variable domain, in which reference TRBV19 and TRBJ2-5 provide the parts outside the CDR3, is DGGITQSPKYLFRKEGQNVTLSCEQNLNHDAMYWYRQDPGQGLRLIYYSQIVNDFQKGDIAEGYSVSREKKESFPLTVTSAQKNPTAFYLCASSIVSGVGRETQYFGPGTRLLVL.

V usage is TRBV6-5 and J usage is TRBJ2-7; the D is unclear. Trimming pared 6 bases from V and 4 bases from J, leaving 16 bases between. The CDR3 loop spans 14 amino acids. Germline CDR1 and CDR2: MNHEY and SVGAGI. The CDR3 protein is CASRRLFPTYEQYF. For the CDR3, the DNA is TGTGCCAGCAGGAGACTCTTCCCTACTTACGAGCAGTACTTC.

The J gene is TRBJ2-3, the V gene TRBV2, with TRBD1 as a possible D gene (5 bases). Deletions cut 6 bases from V and 3 bases from J, with 13 bases between. The CDR3 length is 14 residues. Germline assignment: CDR1 SNHLY and CDR2 FYNNEI. Written as DNA, the CDR3 is TGTGCCAGCAGATACATACAGGAAACAGATACGCAGTATTTT. Amino acid sequence: CASRYIQETDTQYF.

J is TRBJ2-1 and V is TRBV5-1, with a weak D call TRBD2 (6 bases). This CDR3 has 16 amino acids. V dropped 0 bases and J dropped 2 bases, with 12 bases sitting between them. Germline-derived CDR1 and CDR2 are SGHRS and YFSETQ. CDR3 nucleotides: TGCGCCAGCAGCTTGGGGGACTTAGTGGCCTACAATGAGCAGTTCTTC. It translates to CASSLGDLVAYNEQFF.

This clone was seen only a few times. The chain couples TRBV27 to TRBJ2-7; TRBD1 matches 12 bases. This CDR3 comprises 14 residues. Germline trimming cut 7 bases from V and 5 bases from J; bases unmatched to any gene: 6. Germline-derived CDR1 and CDR2 are MNHEY and SMNVEV (reference sequence). In DNA, the CDR3 is TGTGCCAGCAATTCGGGACAGGGGGCCAACGAGCAGTACTTC. Its translation is CASNSGQGANEQYF.

Note on this clone: The germline gene is not matched at one end of the junction; a read error may be the cause. This rearrangement joins TRBV4-2 to TRBJ1-2; D is unresolved. The CDR3 contains 16 residues. The V gene's germline CDR1 is LGHNA and CDR2 YNFKEQ. The DNA of the CDR3 is TGTGCCAGCAGCCATAAGATTCTTCTGACTAACTATGGCTATACCTTC. This translates into CASSHKILLTNYGYTF.

This chain uses TRBV29-1 with TRBJ1-4, with TRBD1 matching over 7 bases. V shed 5 bases, J shed 5 bases, and the junction held 5 bases outside the gene matches. Germline V gene lookup returns CDR1 SQVTM and CDR2 ANQGSEA. This CDR3 region has 13 residues. The CDR3 DNA follows: TGCAGCGTTCTCGACAGGGAAAATGAAAAACTGTTTTTT. Translation: CSVLDRENEKLFF.

The V gene is TRBV28, the J gene TRBJ1-2; tentatively, D is TRBD1 (5 bases). Germline values: CDR1 MDHEN, CDR2 SYDVKM. V was shortened by 7 bases and J by 2 bases, with 14 bases between the two germline ends. This CDR3 has 14 residues. The CDR3 here is CASTGGGRNYGYTF. The CDR3 region has the DNA TGTGCCAGCACGGGGGGAGGGCGGAACTATGGCTACACCTTC.

The genes are TRBV7-2 and TRBJ1-1, with a tentative D call TRBD1 (6 bases). This CDR3 is 15 amino acids long. With 1 base removed from V and 1 base from J, the gap between germline ends came to 10 bases. Germline V CDR1 and CDR2: SGHTA, FQGNSA. CDR3 nucleotide sequence: TGTGCCAGCAGCTTAGGTGGCAGGGGGAACACTGAAGCTTTCTTT. Its translation: CASSLGGRGNTEAFF.

The chain uses TRBV9 and TRBJ1-1; D not certain. The V and J ends lost 2 bases and 0 bases respectively, with 5 bases between them. The germline gives CDR1 SGDLS, CDR2 YYNGEE. This CDR3 contains 13 residues. The CDR3 DNA sequence: TGTGCCAGCAGCGTGAGCGTGAACACTGAAGCTTTCTTT. This encodes CASSVSVNTEAFF.

V gene TRBV27 combines with J gene TRBJ2-7; TRBD1 matches at 7 bases. Per the germline V gene, CDR1 is MNHEY and CDR2 is SMNVEV (reference sequence). Losses at the gene ends were 3 bases for V and 1 base for J; bases not matched to a gene: 6. The CDR3 is 15 amino acids. CDR3 amino acids: CASSFLGQSSYEQYF. The CDR3 DNA is TGTGCCAGCAGTTTCCTGGGACAGTCATCCTACGAGCAGTACTTC.

This chain connects TRBV10-3 to TRBJ2-2; a weak D match, TRBD2 (6 bases). Germline V gene sequence: CDR1 ENHRY, CDR2 SYGVKD. Trimming pared 7 bases from V and 3 bases from J, leaving 12 bases between. The CDR3 totals 14 residues. CDR3 region: CAIKGTADTGELFF. Here the CDR3 DNA reads TGTGCCATCAAGGGGACTGCGGACACCGGGGAGCTGTTTTTT.

The V call is TRBV9, the J call TRBJ2-7, with TRBD2 identical over 7 bases. The CDR3 extends over 13 amino acids. The germline gives CDR1 SGDLS, CDR2 YYNGEE. The J segment lost 0 bases and the V segment lost 4 bases, leaving 1 base of the junction unmatched. CDR3 DNA sequence: TGTGCCAGCAGCAGCGGGACCTCCTACGAGCAGTACTTC. It encodes CASSSGTSYEQYF.